Shown below are 21 T cell receptor beta chains from a single sample sequenced in a study of shared clonotypes between healthy human individuals. Method: immunoSEQ multiplex PCR; TCRdb's copy keeps in-frame clones and lacks some. The sample records about 2.1 million clones, about 93% being singletons. Cells designated naive CD8 were CD45RO-negative and were positively selected for CCR7, with terminally differentiated effector memory CD45RA+ cells excluded. The material sequenced was naive CD8+ T cells from PBMCs. These TCRs come from a man younger than 30 in good health. Some clones in this sample may be carry-over from other donors' samples.

The V gene is TRBV9, the J gene TRBJ2-5, with 7 nucleotides matching TRBD1. The junction had 7 bases not matched to a gene; V was cut back by 2 bases and J by 6 bases. CDR3 length: 14 amino acids. The V gene's germline CDR1 is SGDLS and CDR2 YYNGEE. CDR3 protein: CASSVGQGVQTQYF. CDR3 DNA: TGTGCCAGCAGCGTTGGGCAGGGGGTACAGACCCAGTACTTC.

V and J are TRBV4-2 and TRBJ1-1, with D hard to call. The V gene lost 0 bases and the J gene lost 3 bases, with 11 bases spanning the gap. Germline lookup yields CDR1 LGHNA and CDR2 YNFKEQ. This CDR3 is built from 15 residues. CDR3 nucleotides: TGTGCCAGCAGCCAAGATGGCGGGTGGGACACTGAAGCTTTCTTT. Translating gives CASSQDGGWDTEAFF.

The chain recombines TRBV7-9 with TRBJ2-5, with 12 bases identical to TRBD2. J lost 4 bases, V lost 3 bases, and 6 bases had no gene match. The CDR3 runs 16 residues. CDR1 is SEHNR, CDR2 FQNEAQ, per germline (reference sequence). The CDR3 reads CASSFDLAGGRETQYF. The DNA for the CDR3 is TGTGCCAGCAGCTTTGATCTAGCGGGAGGGCGAGAGACCCAGTACTTC.

The chain couples TRBV28 to TRBJ1-3; no firm D call. In germline, CDR1 is MDHEN, CDR2 SYDVKM. The V and J ends lost 1 base and 3 bases respectively, with 13 bases between them. The CDR3 contains 16 residues. The CDR3 here is CASSLSDYNYGNTIYF. CDR3 nucleotide sequence: TGTGCCAGCAGTTTATCGGACTACAATTATGGAAACACCATATATTTT.

The rearrangement links TRBV7-8 to TRBJ2-3; the D gene could be TRBD1 or TRBD2 (5 bases each). Trimming took off 3 bases at V and 3 bases at J, with 19 bases between the two ends. Germline CDR1 is SGHVS and CDR2 is FQNEAQ. This CDR3 is built from 17 residues. This CDR3 reads CASSFRGIREMTDTQYF. Here the CDR3 DNA reads TGTGCCAGCAGCTTTCGGGGAATCAGGGAGATGACAGATACGCAGTATTTT.

A word on this clone: The sample has other DNA sequences that encode this CDR3 too. The chain uses TRBV28 and TRBJ2-2; D unclear. Trimming took off 6 bases at V and 2 bases at J, with 10 bases between the two ends. The CDR3 is made up of 14 amino acids. Germline V gene sequence: CDR1 MDHEN, CDR2 SYDVKM. The CDR3 DNA reads TGTGCCAGCAGACCCTCTGGCAACACCGGGGAGCTGTTTTTT. Amino acid sequence: CASRPSGNTGELFF.

The V call is TRBV16, the J call TRBJ2-1, with no clear D. V lost 0 bases to trimming and J lost 10 bases, with 16 bases between them. The V gene's germline CDR1 is KGHSY and CDR2 FQNENV. The CDR3 sequence is 15 residues long. The CDR3 loop reads CASSQSILRAQEQFF. CDR3 in DNA: TGTGCCAGCAGCCAATCGATTTTAAGGGCCCAAGAGCAGTTCTTC. The entire variable domain, with the rest obtained from reference TRBV16 and TRBJ2-1, is as follows: GEEVAQTPKHLVRGEGQKAKLYCAPIKGHSYVFWYQQVLKNEFKFLISFQNENVFDETGMPKERFSAKCLPNSPCSLEIQATKLEDSAVYFCASSQSILRAQEQFFGPGTRLTVL.

This clone appeared once. The genes are TRBV4-2 and TRBJ2-1; 8 nucleotides agree with TRBD2. The CDR3 totals 15 residues. V lost 2 bases, J lost 6 bases, and 6 bases stayed unmatched. In germline, CDR1 is LGHNA, CDR2 YNFKEQ. CDR3 DNA sequence: TGTGCCAGCAGCCAATTGCGGGGGGCTAGCAATGAGCAGTTCTTC. Translated, it gives CASSQLRGASNEQFF.

CDR3: CASSPTGNTGELFF. CDR3 in DNA: TGTGCCAGCAGTCCCACGGGGAACACCGGGGAGCTGTTTTTT. The J gene is TRBJ2-2, the V gene TRBV6-6; D is ambiguous. This CDR3 region has 14 residues. Germline-derived CDR1 and CDR2 are MNHNY and SVGAGI (reference sequence). V was pared by 5 bases and J by 1 base, with 8 bases between.

V and J are TRBV27 and TRBJ2-2; D may be TRBD1 or TRBD2 (7 bases each). Germline V gene sequence: CDR1 MNHEY, CDR2 SMNVEV (reference sequence). The CDR3 sequence is 16 residues long. Trimming took 10 bases from V and 3 from J, leaving 21 bases between them. The CDR3 loop is CATQGFMGGDTGELFF. CDR3 in DNA: TGTGCCACACAGGGGTTTATGGGGGGGGACACCGGGGAGCTGTTTTTT.

This chain joins TRBV6-1 and TRBJ2-1; D tentatively reads TRBD1 or TRBD2 (5 bases each). V was pared by 3 bases and J by 3 bases, with 9 bases between. Germline-derived CDR1 and CDR2 are MNHNS and SASEGT. This CDR3 comprises 14 residues. CDR3 sequence (DNA): TGTGCCAGCAGTGAGCTGGGGGACTACAATGAGCAGTTCTTC. This encodes CASSELGDYNEQFF.

In regard to this clone: Other DNA variants within this sample encode the same CDR3. CDR3 protein: CASSILAGGSYEQYF. The DNA for the CDR3 is TGTGCCAGCAGTATCCTCGCGGGAGGCTCCTACGAGCAGTACTTC. The rearrangement links TRBV27 to TRBJ2-7, with 8 bases matching TRBD2. CDR3 length equals 15 residues. CDR1 and CDR2 (germline): MNHEY, SMNVEV (reference sequence). Trimming at V came to 5 bases and at J to 0 bases, leaving 6 bases not matched to a gene.

This chain uses TRBV6-4 with TRBJ2-1, with TRBD2 matching 13 bases. This CDR3 has 17 amino acids. With V trimmed by 3 bases and J by 7 bases, 9 bases remained unmatched. Germline values: CDR1 MRHNA, CDR2 SNTAGT. CDR3 sequence (DNA): TGTGCCAGCAGTGATAAGAATCGGACTAGCGGGAGTAATGAGCAGTTCTTC. Amino acids: CASSDKNRTSGSNEQFF.

The chain has TRBV11-1 and TRBJ2-7; no definite D call. This CDR3 is built from 13 residues. V was shortened by 3 bases and J by 1 base, with 7 bases between the two germline ends. Per the germline V gene, CDR1 is SGHAT and CDR2 is FQDESV (reference sequence). CDR3 in DNA: TGTGCCAGCAGCTTTACCATGTCCTACGAGCAGTACTTC. Encoded protein: CASSFTMSYEQYF.

The rearrangement joins TRBV5-4 to TRBJ2-7; no clear D gene. The V gene lost 4 bases and the J gene lost 4 bases, with 6 bases spanning the gap. Per germline, CDR1 SGHNT and CDR2 YYREEE (reference sequence). This CDR3 has 11 amino acids. The CDR3 nucleotides read TGTGCCAGCAGCGACAAATACGAGCAGTACTTC. The encoded protein is CASSDKYEQYF.

Note on this clone: Other DNA sequences in this specimen translate into the identical CDR3. This sequence joins TRBV15 and TRBJ2-7; D is uncertain. V dropped 6 bases and J dropped 0 bases, with 12 bases sitting between them. Germline V gives CDR1 LNHNV, CDR2 YYDKDF (reference sequence). CDR3 size: 14 residues. This CDR3 is CATSTADHSYEQYF. The CDR3 DNA is TGTGCCACCAGTACAGCCGATCACTCCTACGAGCAGTACTTC. Complete variable domain (other parts from reference TRBV15 and TRBJ2-7): DAMVIQNPRYQVTQFGKPVTLSCSQTLNHNVMYWYQQKSSQAPKLLFHYYDKDFNNEADTPDNFQSRRPNTSFCFLDIRSPGLGDTAMYLCATSTADHSYEQYFGPGTRLTVT.

The chain carries TRBV9 and TRBJ2-1; weak D call: TRBD2 (5 bases). CDR1 is SGDLS and CDR2 is YYNGEE in the germline V gene. This CDR3 region has 15 residues. The V end was cut by 4 bases, the J end by 0 bases, with 11 bases between. The CDR3 spells CASSPDSSSYNEQFF. The DNA for the CDR3 is TGTGCCAGCAGCCCGGACTCTAGCTCCTACAATGAGCAGTTCTTC.

V and J are TRBV5-1 and TRBJ2-7; D unresolved. V was trimmed by 5 bases and J by 3 bases, leaving 15 bases between them. Germline CDR1 reads SGHRS; CDR2 reads YFSETQ. This CDR3 contains 14 residues. The CDR3 DNA reads as TGCGCCAGCAGAGTGGCGTACAGTTTCTACGAGCAGTACTTC. This translates into CASRVAYSFYEQYF.

The chain joins TRBV6-5 to TRBJ1-1, with 8 bases identical to TRBD1. Germline CDR1 MNHEY, CDR2 SVGAGI. The V and J ends lost 4 bases and 6 bases, in that order; junction bases with no gene match: 7. CDR3 length: 14 residues. The CDR3 sequence is CASSWETGVSEAFF. The CDR3 DNA sequence: TGTGCCAGCAGTTGGGAGACAGGGGTGTCTGAAGCTTTCTTT.

This chain connects TRBV7-6 to TRBJ2-2; 11 bases map to TRBD2. V was clipped by 5 bases and J by 1 base; unmatched bases: 3. This CDR3 contains 16 residues. Germline CDR1 reads SGHVS; CDR2 reads FNYEAQ. This chain's CDR3 is CASSPGLAENTGELFF. The CDR3, as DNA: TGTGCCAGCAGCCCGGGACTAGCGGAGAACACCGGGGAGCTGTTTTTT.

This clone was seen only once. The chain links TRBV6-6 to TRBJ1-5; TRBD1 might be the D (6 bases). Germline CDR1 MNHNY, CDR2 SVGAGI (reference sequence). This CDR3 region has 16 residues. Between the trimmed V and J ends, which lost 0 bases and 7 bases, there was a span of 16 bases. In nucleotides, the CDR3 is TGTGCCAGCAGTTACTCGATACGGGGGCCCGACCAGCCCCAGCATTTT. It is translated as CASSYSIRGPDQPQHF.